This T cell receptor (beta chain) emerged from a study of blood T cell repertoires in COVID-19. The wider study: COVID-19 samples collected from the United States, Italy and Spain covered acute and convalescent phases. Sources were T cells, B-cell-depleted T cells, or PBMCs; the material itself was cDNA or gDNA.

Enrolled during active infection, Seattle patients were then followed longitudinally. Germline assignment: CDR1 MNHEY and CDR2 SVGAGI. Trimming cost V 5 bases and J 6 bases; bases outside gene matches: 6. The CDR3 is 14 residues long. As handled by the study authors: Nucleated cell counts were estimated from reference gene primer amplification. Some clones are missing from TCRdb's copy, which holds only in-frame ones; the method was immunoSEQ multiplex PCR. The V and J calls and clone size come from that table; D and trimming were worked out from the DNA. The profile shows approximately 500,000 clones, about 88% of them singletons.

Specimen: peripheral blood. The sequence was collected from a woman aged 45-65 years with COVID-19, enrolled during active disease. The rearrangement uses TRBV6-5 and TRBJ2-1; 8 bases line up with TRBD1. For the CDR3, the DNA is TGTGCCAGCAGTAGGACAGGGATGCGCAATGAGCAGTTCTTC. This codes for CASSRTGMRNEQFF.